This passage covers 20 T cell receptor beta chains from one sample sequenced in a study of monozygotic twins with inflammatory bowel disease. TCRdb reprocessed the 5' RACE reads and keeps a single row for each CDR3 protein, giving no DNA. The sample includes fewer than 200,000 distinct CDR3 sequences. Input material: blood. These receptor sequences come from a human donor with ulcerative colitis or Crohn's disease, or a healthy co-twin of an affected twin (not recorded which).

The V and J genes are TRBV19 and TRBJ2-5; as DNA is missing, the TRBD1 call by TCRdb cannot be tested. From germline, CDR1 is LNHDA and CDR2 SQIVND (reference sequence). This CDR3 spans 20 amino acids. This CDR3 is CASSTGPEGALIPAKETQYF.

The chain joins TRBV28 to TRBJ2-4; TCRdb calls TRBD1, which cannot be checked without DNA. The V gene's germline CDR1 is MDHEN and CDR2 SYDVKM. This CDR3 has 19 amino acids. This CDR3 is CASNRFALGGPKAKNIQYF.

The chain carries TRBV28 and TRBJ2-3; TCRdb picks TRBD1, but there is no DNA to check that call. The germline gives CDR1 MDHEN, CDR2 SYDVKM. CDR3 length equals 17 residues. CDR3 residues: CASKHPGRQGRTDTQYF.

This chain joins TRBV10-3 and TRBJ2-1; as DNA is missing, the TRBD1 call by TCRdb cannot be tested. The length of the CDR3 is 17 residues. CDR1 and CDR2 from the germline V gene are ENHRY and SYGVKD. The CDR3 protein is CAISDPDQVGPYNEQFF.

The chain employs TRBV24-1 and TRBJ2-7; TCRdb gives TRBD1 as the D gene, but with no DNA this cannot be confirmed. The length of the CDR3 is 13 residues. Germline CDR1 and CDR2: KGHDR and SFDVKD. CDR3 protein: CATGGGGVYEQYF.

The rearrangement links TRBV6-2 or TRBV6-3 to TRBJ1-1. The CDR3 extends over 15 amino acids. Germline V gene data show CDR1 as MNHEY and CDR2 as SVGEGT. This CDR3 reads CASSYWTARNTEAFF.

The V call is TRBV21-1, the J call TRBJ2-2; checking the TCRdb D call of TRBD2 is not possible without DNA. TRBV21-1 is a pseudogene. This CDR3 is 21 amino acids long. The CDR3 is CASSFTNGETSGSVHTGELFF.

The CDR3 here is CSVWTGGAYGYTF. The chain joins TRBV29-1 to TRBJ1-2; absent DNA, TCRdb's TRBD1 call cannot be checked. This CDR3 contains 13 residues. Germline V gene data show CDR1 as SQVTM and CDR2 as ANQGSEA.

The gene calls are TRBV6-2 or TRBV6-3 and TRBJ2-1; without DNA, the TCRdb call of TRBD2 cannot be checked. CDR3 length equals 14 residues. The V gene's germline CDR1 is MNHEY and CDR2 SVGEGT. This chain's CDR3 is CASWQPWTNNEQFF.

The gene calls are TRBV7-8 and TRBJ2-7; TCRdb's assignment of TRBD1 cannot be checked, as there is no DNA. The CDR3 consists of 14 residues. Germline CDR1 SGHVS, CDR2 FQNEAQ. CDR3 loop: CASSPTDGFYEQYF.

The chain couples TRBV27 to TRBJ2-4; the D call from TCRdb, TRBD1, cannot be confirmed without DNA. Per germline, CDR1 MNHEY and CDR2 SMNVEV (reference sequence). This CDR3 is 13 amino acids long. CDR3 loop: CASSLSPGTIQYF.

V is TRBV19 and J is TRBJ2-1; the TCRdb D gene call, TRBD1, has no DNA to confirm it. The CDR3 runs to 14 residues. Germline loops: CDR1 LNHDA, CDR2 SQIVND (reference sequence). The CDR3: CASSNYRAGSEQFF. The full variable domain, its missing parts supplied by reference TRBV19 and TRBJ2-1, is DGGITQSPKYLFRKEGQNVTLSCEQNLNHDAMYWYRQDPGQGLRLIYYSQIVNDFQKGDIAEGYSVSREKKESFPLTVTSAQKNPTAFYLCASSNYRAGSEQFFGPGTRLTVL.

The rearrangement uses TRBV28 and TRBJ1-6; the TCRdb call, TRBD1, lacks DNA for checking. CDR1 is MDHEN and CDR2 is SYDVKM in the germline V gene. The CDR3 covers 16 residues. The CDR3 region is CASRSRQGAYDSPLHF. Using reference TRBV28 and TRBJ1-6 for the parts outside the CDR3, the full variable domain is DVKVTQSSRYLVKRTGEKVFLECVQDMDHENMFWYRQDPGLGLRLIYFSYDVKMKEKGDIPEGYSVSREKKERFSLILESASTNQTSMYLCASRSRQGAYDSPLHFGNGTRLTVT.

The V call is TRBV24-1, the J call TRBJ1-2; the D gene TCRdb calls, TRBD1, cannot be checked with no DNA. In germline, CDR1 is KGHDR, CDR2 SFDVKD. This CDR3 has 13 residues. CDR3 amino acids: CATSEGTALDYTF.

This sequence joins TRBV6-4 and TRBJ2-1; lacking DNA, the TRBD1 call made by TCRdb goes unchecked. The CDR3 is 15 residues long. Germline values: CDR1 MRHNA, CDR2 SNTAGT. CDR3 sequence reads: CASSEVRGGYNEQFF.

The chain couples TRBV27 to TRBJ2-2; TCRdb's D call, TRBD1, is unchecked because there is no DNA. Germline CDR1 reads MNHEY; CDR2 reads SMNVEV (reference sequence). The CDR3 extends over 13 amino acids. Here the CDR3 reads CASNRGVTGELFF.

The V call is TRBV5-1, the J call TRBJ1-6; TCRdb designates TRBD1, a call that cannot be tested without DNA. The CDR3 contains 18 residues. Germline CDR1 and CDR2: SGHRS and YFSETQ. CDR3 protein: CASSTGTGDLSYNSPLHF.

This chain connects TRBV7-3 to TRBJ2-5; the D call from TCRdb, TRBD1, cannot be confirmed without DNA. Germline CDR1 and CDR2: SGHTA and FQGTGA. The CDR3 covers 13 residues. The CDR3 reads CASSQTGQETQYF. The variable domain in full, with the rest retrieved from reference TRBV7-3 and TRBJ2-5, is GAGVSQTPSNKVTEKGKYVELRCDPISGHTALYWYRQSLGQGPEFLIYFQGTGAADDSGLPNDRFFAVRPEGSVSTLKIQRTERGDSAVYLCASSQTGQETQYFGPGTRLLVL.

J is TRBJ2-2 and V is TRBV29-1; TCRdb's D gene call, TRBD2, goes unchecked for lack of DNA. This CDR3 contains 15 residues. Germline CDR1 and CDR2: SQVTM and ANQGSEA. CDR3 amino acids: CSVEYSGIGTGELFF.

V gene TRBV5-1 combines with J gene TRBJ1-1; TCRdb's assignment of TRBD1 cannot be checked, as there is no DNA. This CDR3 has 17 residues. CDR1 SGHRS and CDR2 YFSETQ come from the germline V gene. The CDR3 spells CASSLRQGTRMNTEAFF.